The entry below gives a single TCR beta chain sequence along with its context. Its antigen has not been determined. Base qualities were left out, and no much larger clone turns up one base away. These data come from a study of naive CD8 T cells in extremely preterm neonates listed by TCRdb under 2017. Regarding the study in general: The study compared TCRbeta CDR3 repertoires of sorted naive CD8+ T cells across four age groups: extremely preterm neonates, term neonates, young children and adults.

A two-step, bias-controlled multiplex PCR was used to amplify TCRbeta CDR3 regions from genomic DNA. The multiplex PCR used primers specific for every TRBV and TRBJ gene segment. The immunoSEQ Assay was used to generate the TCRbeta repertoire data. On the authors' methods: A relative-frequency ratio and a modified nearest-neighbor algorithm were applied to filter and cluster reads so that closely related sequences were merged. The V, D and J gene assignments for CDR3 sequences were based on IMGT annotation. Template counts were normalized for PCR amplification bias and quantified against synthetic TCR CDR3 analog sequences. Analyses were restricted to unique productive sequences, meaning in-frame CDR3 sequences without stop codons. Clonality, defined as 1 minus Pielou's evenness, and iChao1 richness were computed with the immunoSEQ Analyzer software. Depending on the Shapiro-Wilk normality results, either Student's t-test or a non-parametric test was run in JMP for statistical testing. Imported from immuneACCESS, the table was reduced by TCRdb to in-frame sequences with V and J called. These copies leave out some clones; in studies compared against another copy, an unresolved V gene accounts for under half, and the cause of the remainder is not known. V, J and clone size were drawn from that table, and D and trimming were deduced from the DNA. This sample holds several thousand clones; roughly 90% were observed only once. Around 0.48% of the sample lies in the top ten.

On the study overall, not on this receptor specifically: Compared with the older groups, preterm CDR3s were shorter and closer to germline, carrying fewer N additions and showing less junctional trimming. A small sample size and variable productive template counts among preterm samples were noted by the authors as limitations. A higher proportion of shared CDR3 nucleotide sequences was found in preterm neonates (roughly 2.7%) than in term neonates (approximately 0.4%), young children (about 0.03%) and adults (about 0.01%). Prospective longitudinal studies of preterm and term neonates were called for by the authors so that T cell development could be tracked within individuals. Significantly lower iChao1 richness than in all other age groups (p < 0.05) and an even clone distribution were observed in preterm neonates, indicating a less rich repertoire.

Term cord blood was obtained from several elective full-term cesarean deliveries at roughly 36-41 weeks of gestation, without labor or rupture of membranes. Exclusion from the study was applied to pregnancies with fetal demise, active maternal HSV infection or known maternal HIV infection. A FACSAria III cell sorter was used to sort live, Annexin V-negative naive CD8+ T cells (CD3+CD8+CD45RA+CCR7+). Each sample yielded between roughly 17,000 and 100,000 sorted naive CD8+ T cells. Preassembled standardized sampling kits were used to collect mixed venous-arterial cord blood. Cord blood stayed at room temperature and was processed within 4 hours after collection. Ficoll-Paque density gradient centrifugation of diluted blood was used to isolate mononuclear cells. Before sorting, mononuclear cells were cryopreserved in roughly 10% DMSO plus 90% FBS and kept long term at -150 degrees C. After thawing, cells were stained with Annexin V along with antibodies against CD3, CD8, CCR7 and CD45RA. Genomic DNA was extracted from snap-frozen sorted cell pellets with the DNeasy Blood and Tissue Kit.

The V and J ends are trimmed by 6 bases and 2 bases, leaving 10 bases between them. The CDR3 contains 13 residues, cysteine and phenylalanine counted. Kept here is only the CDR3 DNA, which spans 39 bases and is read in frame from base 1. Per the germline V gene, MNHEY is the CDR1 and SVGAGI is the CDR2. This chain joins TRBV6-5 to TRBJ1-2; possibly the D gene is TRBD1, per 6 matching bases. This sequence originates from a newborn in good health. The sample consisted of naive CD8+ T cells from cord blood. The nucleotide sequence is TGTGCCAGCAGCAATACAGGGAACTATGGCTACACCTTC. This sequence encodes CASSNTGNYGYTF.